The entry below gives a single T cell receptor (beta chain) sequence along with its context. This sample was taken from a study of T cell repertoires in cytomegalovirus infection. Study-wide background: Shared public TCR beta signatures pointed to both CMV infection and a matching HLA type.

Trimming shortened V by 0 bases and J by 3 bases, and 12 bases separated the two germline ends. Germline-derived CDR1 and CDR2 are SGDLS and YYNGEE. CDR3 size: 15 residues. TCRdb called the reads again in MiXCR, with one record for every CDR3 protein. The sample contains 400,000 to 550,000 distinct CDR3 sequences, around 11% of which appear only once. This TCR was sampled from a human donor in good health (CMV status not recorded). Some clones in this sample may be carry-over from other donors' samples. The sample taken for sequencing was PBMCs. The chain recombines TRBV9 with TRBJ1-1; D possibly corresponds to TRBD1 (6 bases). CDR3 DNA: TGTGCCAGCAGCGTAGGTATAGGGGGACACACTGAAGCTTTCTTT. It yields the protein CASSVGIGGHTEAFF.